This T cell receptor (beta chain) emerged from a study of cytomegalovirus exposure and HLA in healthy donors. For the study at large: Among the approximately 380 donors who were genotyped, about 86% fell in the genetic ancestry cluster that is associated with self-reported Caucasian donors.

PCR used 60 Vbeta primers and 13 Jbeta primers. The protocol was immunoSEQ multiplex PCR, while the TCRdb copy is restricted to in-frame clones and leaves out a portion. This sample contains about 190,000 clones. Germline V gene data show CDR1 as MGHRA and CDR2 as YSYEKL. V was shortened by 3 bases and J by 7 bases, with 15 bases between the two germline ends. The CDR3 contains 14 residues. For this clone: Its specificity is unknown.

Study-wide findings and caveats: Follow-up analysis seemed to connect common viral pathogens with several of the most significant clusters identified. Reportedly, diagnosis of cytomegalovirus status by the classifier showed high specificity and sensitivity. Earlier analysis yielded a pattern in which most TCR beta V segments were productive about 90% or about 30% of the time.

The receptor's source is a man between 25 and 39 years old in good health and CMV-seronegative. The specimen was PBMCs. The J gene is TRBJ1-2, the V gene TRBV4-1, with D possibly being TRBD1 (6 bases). The CDR3 DNA sequence: TGCGCCAGCAGCCAGGTAACAGGGCTCCGTGGCTACACCTTC. It codes for CASSQVTGLRGYTF.